The 25 T cell receptor beta chains below come from one sample, sequenced in a study of persistence of HIV-infected CD4 T cells. The stimulus was lysate of CMV-infected fibroblasts, approximately 9.7 ug/mL. Sorting selected CD4+ T cells upregulating both CD40 ligand and CD69. The immunoSEQ assay was version 4, run in survey mode. The assay was immunoSEQ multiplex PCR, and TCRdb's table has in-frame clones only and misses some. The table has 4,500 to 5,500 clones, approximately 63% seen once. No antigen is known for these receptors. This material consisted of CD4+ T cells sorted from PBMCs after roughly 18-hour stimulation, taken from a patient who received antiretroviral therapy. The receptors stem from an adult man with HIV who was CMV-seropositive.

The chain carries TRBV29-1 and TRBJ1-5; 9 bases line up with TRBD1. The CDR3 runs 14 residues. The germline V gene has CDR1 SQVTM and CDR2 ANQGSEA. J gave up 3 bases and V 6 bases, and 6 bases lay outside the gene matches. The CDR3 DNA sequence: TGCAGCGTGTGGACAGGGGAATACAATCAGCCCCAGCATTTT. It specifies CSVWTGEYNQPQHF.

This clone is medium-sized. The rearrangement uses TRBV28 and TRBJ2-5; 8 bases map to TRBD1. The CDR3 is 15 amino acids. Trimming took 10 bases from V and 10 from J; bases not matched to a gene: 20. Germline V gives CDR1 MDHEN, CDR2 SYDVKM. The CDR3 nucleotides are TGTGCCACCACCTACGACAGGGGTTGGTCCCGGGGCCAGTACTTC. Encoded protein: CATTYDRGWSRGQYF. Based on the CDR3 plus reference TRBV28 and TRBJ2-5, the full variable domain is DVKVTQSSRYLVKRTGEKVFLECVQDMDHENMFWYRQDPGLGLRLIYFSYDVKMKEKGDIPEGYSVSREKKERFSLILESASTNQTSMYLCATTYDRGWSRGQYFGPGTRLLVL.

The V gene is TRBV19, the J gene TRBJ2-2; 7 bases align to TRBD1. This CDR3 region has 14 residues. Trimming took 10 bases from V and 4 from J; bases not matched to a gene: 9. Germline CDR1 reads LNHDA; CDR2 reads SQIVND (reference sequence). CDR3 in DNA: TGTGCCATTAGGACAGGACGGGGCACCGGGGAGCTGTTTTTT. It yields the protein CAIRTGRGTGELFF.

The gene calls are TRBV30 and TRBJ1-5; no clear D. The germline V gene encodes CDR1 GTSNPN and CDR2 SVGIG (reference sequence). The CDR3 extends over 14 amino acids. Trimming removed 5 bases from V and 2 bases from J, with 13 bases in between. The CDR3 reads CAWSKWGGNQPQHF. In DNA form, the CDR3 reads TGTGCCTGGTCGAAATGGGGAGGCAATCAGCCCCAGCATTTT.

The chain links TRBV18 to TRBJ2-3; 8 nucleotides align to TRBD2. Germline V CDR1 and CDR2: KGHSH, LQKENI. This CDR3 spans 18 amino acids. The V and J ends lost 3 bases and 0 bases, in that order; junction bases with no gene match: 11. This CDR3 is CASSPLPLAEASTDTQYF. Here the CDR3 DNA reads TGTGCCAGCTCACCCCTCCCACTAGCGGAGGCTAGCACAGATACGCAGTATTTT.

The chain employs TRBV4-3 and TRBJ2-6; the D gene could be TRBD1 or TRBD2 (5 bases each). Germline CDR1 and CDR2: LGHNA and YSLEER. The CDR3 loop spans 20 amino acids. Trimming removed 1 base from V and 0 bases from J, with 19 bases in between. Here the CDR3 reads CASSQAHGRGAGSGANVLTF. The CDR3 DNA sequence: TGCGCCAGCAGCCAAGCCCACGGAAGGGGCGCGGGCTCTGGGGCCAACGTCCTGACTTTC.

This clone was recorded only once. This chain links TRBV27 with TRBJ2-3, with TRBD2 as a possible D gene (6 bases). The V end lost 2 bases, the J end lost 1 base, and 10 bases lay between the germline ends. The CDR3 loop spans 15 amino acids. CDR1 MNHEY and CDR2 SMNVEV come from the germline V gene (reference sequence). CDR3 coding DNA: TGTGCCAGCAGTTTACTAGCGTTCGGCACAGATACGCAGTATTTT. This sequence encodes CASSLLAFGTDTQYF.

This clone was recorded a few times. The chain is built from TRBV6-5 and TRBJ1-4; 7 nucleotides agree with TRBD1. The CDR3 loop spans 15 amino acids. Germline V gene lookup returns CDR1 MNHEY and CDR2 SVGAGI. With 6 bases clipped from V and 4 bases from J, the junction kept 8 bases outside the gene matches. For the CDR3, the DNA is TGTGCCAGCAGCTATGGGACAGCCCGTAATGAAAAACTGTTTTTT. Translation: CASSYGTARNEKLFF.

The rearrangement joins TRBV27 to TRBJ1-2; D gene unclear. This CDR3 comprises 12 residues. Per germline, CDR1 MNHEY and CDR2 SMNVEV (reference sequence). Trimming shortened V by 6 bases and J by 4 bases, and 9 bases separated the two germline ends. For the CDR3, the DNA is TGTGCCAGCAGGAATAATCTCTATGGCTACACCTTC. Amino acids: CASRNNLYGYTF.

V is TRBV12-3 or TRBV12-4 and J is TRBJ1-1, with D hard to call. The CDR3 is made up of 13 amino acids. V was pared by 3 bases and J by 3 bases, with 8 bases between. The CDR3 region has the DNA TGTGCCAGCAGTTTCCGGGAGGACACTGAAGCTTTCTTT. Translated, it gives CASSFREDTEAFF.

The chain uses TRBV9 and TRBJ2-5, with 8 bases aligning to TRBD1. The J segment lost 4 bases and the V segment lost 0 bases, leaving 2 bases of the junction unmatched. Germline V gene lookup returns CDR1 SGDLS and CDR2 YYNGEE. The CDR3 consists of 14 residues. CDR3: CASSVGQGIETQYF. In nucleotides, the CDR3 is TGTGCCAGCAGCGTAGGACAGGGGATAGAGACCCAGTACTTC.

This clone has only a few counts. The chain employs TRBV2 and TRBJ1-1; TRBD1 matches at 8 bases. CDR3 length equals 14 residues. Germline V lookup: CDR1 SNHLY, CDR2 FYNNEI. The junction had 14 bases not matched to a gene; V was cut back by 7 bases and J by 10 bases. The CDR3 loop is CASTVAGQGALAFF. For the CDR3, the DNA is TGTGCCAGCACCGTCGCGGGCCAGGGGGCGTTAGCTTTCTTT.

The chain is built from TRBV9 and TRBJ2-2; no definite D call. CDR1 SGDLS and CDR2 YYNGEE come from the germline V gene. Trimming removed 1 base at V and 2 bases at J, with 6 bases between. There are 14 residues in the CDR3. The CDR3 loop reads CASSVYDNTGELFF. CDR3 in DNA: TGTGCCAGCAGCGTATACGACAACACCGGGGAGCTGTTTTTT.

This clone came up a few times. V and J are TRBV5-1 and TRBJ1-2; the match to TRBD1 covers 9 bases. CDR1 is SGHRS and CDR2 is YFSETQ in the germline V gene. The CDR3 runs to 17 residues. The V gene end was trimmed by 7 bases and the J gene end by 6 bases; junction bases not matched to a gene: 19. DNA for the CDR3: TGCGCCAGCGGCCTCGGGGACAGGGTGGACCTAAGGAATGGCTACACCTTC. Amino acids: CASGLGDRVDLRNGYTF.

This clone rates as medium-sized. This sequence joins TRBV27 and TRBJ1-6; D not resolved. This CDR3 is built from 14 residues. Germline CDR1 is MNHEY and CDR2 is SMNVEV (reference sequence). V lost 3 bases and J lost 8, with 11 bases in between. CDR3 sequence reads: CASSLRREYSPLHF. The CDR3 region has the DNA TGTGCCAGCAGTTTGCGTAGGGAGTATTCACCCCTCCACTTT.

The V gene is TRBV24-1, the J gene TRBJ1-2; 8 nucleotides align to TRBD1. V shed 4 bases, J shed 8 bases, and the junction held 5 bases outside the gene matches. The CDR3 totals 13 residues. Looked up from germline, CDR1 is KGHDR and CDR2 is SFDVKD. DNA for the CDR3: TGTGCCACCAGTGACCGACAGGGGCGCGGCTACACCTTC. Protein product: CATSDRQGRGYTF.

This clone was observed a few times. J is TRBJ1-2 and V is TRBV18; 12 positions match TRBD1. Trimming removed 3 bases from V and 4 bases from J; junction bases left unmatched: 9. CDR3 length: 17 residues. CDR1 and CDR2 from the germline V gene are KGHSH and LQKENI. The CDR3 sequence is CASSPPGQGAFGYGYTF. CDR3 nucleotides: TGTGCCAGCTCACCCCCGGGACAGGGGGCTTTTGGCTATGGCTACACCTTC.

This clone was picked up a small number of times. This sequence joins TRBV30 and TRBJ1-1; no firm D call. The V end was cut by 2 bases, the J end by 4 bases, with 11 bases between. Per the germline V gene, CDR1 is GTSNPN and CDR2 is SVGIG (reference sequence). The CDR3 covers 13 residues. For the CDR3, the DNA is TGTGCCTGGAGTATCTCGGACCTCACTGAAGCTTTCTTT. Amino acid sequence: CAWSISDLTEAFF.

CDR3 loop: CASSINGGTGRKFF. In nucleotides, the CDR3 is TGTGCCAGCAGCATCAATGGCGGGACAGGTCGGAAGTTCTTC. The chain couples TRBV6-4 to TRBJ2-1, with 8 positions matching TRBD1. The CDR3 is made up of 14 amino acids. The V gene end was trimmed by 6 bases and the J gene end by 14 bases; junction bases not matched to a gene: 15. Germline-derived CDR1 and CDR2 are MRHNA and SNTAGT.

This clone was seen just once. CDR3 coding DNA: TGCGCCAGCAGCTCCTCCGGGACGGCAGTTCTTGAAGCTTTCTTT. As protein: CASSSSGTAVLEAFF. The chain couples TRBV5-1 to TRBJ1-1; D perhaps matches TRBD1 (5 bases). The length of the CDR3 is 15 residues. Germline CDR1 SGHRS, CDR2 YFSETQ. V was clipped by 3 bases and J by 7 bases, with 19 bases between them.

This clone occurred a few times. This rearrangement joins TRBV4-3 to TRBJ2-3, with TRBD2 identical over 9 bases. Per germline, CDR1 LGHNA and CDR2 YSLEER. The trim removed 1 base at V and 0 bases at J, leaving 8 bases unmatched. The CDR3 has 18 amino acids. The CDR3 loop reads CASSQGSLAGLSTDTQYF. In nucleotides, the CDR3 is TGCGCCAGCAGCCAAGGGTCGCTAGCGGGGCTTAGCACAGATACGCAGTATTTT.

This clone occurred a few times. The gene calls are TRBV6-5 and TRBJ1-2; perhaps TRBD1 as D (6 bases). This CDR3 contains 15 residues. V lost 0 bases to trimming and J lost 2 bases, with 10 bases between them. Per germline, CDR1 MNHEY and CDR2 SVGAGI. The CDR3 coding sequence is TGTGCCAGCAGTTACTCGAGGCAGGGGAACTATGGCTACACCTTC. This sequence encodes CASSYSRQGNYGYTF.

The chain joins TRBV27 to TRBJ1-1; 7 positions agree with TRBD1. CDR1 MNHEY and CDR2 SMNVEV come from the germline V gene (reference sequence). J was trimmed by 1 base and V by 5 bases; bases with no gene match: 7. This CDR3 is built from 15 residues. CDR3 amino acids: CASSPRQGRNTEAFF. The CDR3 nucleotides read TGTGCCAGCAGTCCCCGACAGGGTAGGAACACTGAAGCTTTCTTT.

The J gene is TRBJ2-2, the V gene TRBV9, with D possibly being TRBD2 (6 bases). With 2 bases removed from V and 5 bases from J, the gap between germline ends came to 13 bases. Germline lookup yields CDR1 SGDLS and CDR2 YYNGEE. This CDR3 has 15 amino acids. The chain's CDR3 is CASSVATRGTGELFF. For the CDR3, the DNA is TGTGCCAGCAGCGTTGCGACTAGAGGGACCGGGGAGCTGTTTTTT.

The chain combines TRBV4-3 with TRBJ2-7; 9 nucleotides align to TRBD2. Germline V gene sequence: CDR1 LGHNA, CDR2 YSLEER. This CDR3 is 15 amino acids long. The V gene end was trimmed by 2 bases and the J gene end by 2 bases; junction bases not matched to a gene: 4. CDR3 DNA sequence: TGCGCCAGCAGCCAACTAATAGCGGGGGCCTACGAGCAGTACTTC. As protein: CASSQLIAGAYEQYF.